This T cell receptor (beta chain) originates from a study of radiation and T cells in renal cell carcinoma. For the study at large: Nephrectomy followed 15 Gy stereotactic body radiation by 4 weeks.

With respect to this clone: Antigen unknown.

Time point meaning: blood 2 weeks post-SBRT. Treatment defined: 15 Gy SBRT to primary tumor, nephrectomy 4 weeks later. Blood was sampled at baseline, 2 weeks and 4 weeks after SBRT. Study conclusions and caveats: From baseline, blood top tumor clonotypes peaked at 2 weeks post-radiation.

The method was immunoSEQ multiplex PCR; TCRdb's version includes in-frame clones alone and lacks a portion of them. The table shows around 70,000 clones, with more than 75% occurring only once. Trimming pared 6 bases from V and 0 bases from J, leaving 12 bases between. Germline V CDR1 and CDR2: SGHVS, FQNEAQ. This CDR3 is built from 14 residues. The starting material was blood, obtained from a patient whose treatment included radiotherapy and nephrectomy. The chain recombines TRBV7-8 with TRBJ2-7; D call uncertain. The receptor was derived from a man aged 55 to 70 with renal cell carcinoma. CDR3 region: CASSRAGPSYEQYF. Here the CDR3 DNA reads TGTGCCAGCAGTCGGGCAGGACCCTCCTACGAGCAGTACTTC.